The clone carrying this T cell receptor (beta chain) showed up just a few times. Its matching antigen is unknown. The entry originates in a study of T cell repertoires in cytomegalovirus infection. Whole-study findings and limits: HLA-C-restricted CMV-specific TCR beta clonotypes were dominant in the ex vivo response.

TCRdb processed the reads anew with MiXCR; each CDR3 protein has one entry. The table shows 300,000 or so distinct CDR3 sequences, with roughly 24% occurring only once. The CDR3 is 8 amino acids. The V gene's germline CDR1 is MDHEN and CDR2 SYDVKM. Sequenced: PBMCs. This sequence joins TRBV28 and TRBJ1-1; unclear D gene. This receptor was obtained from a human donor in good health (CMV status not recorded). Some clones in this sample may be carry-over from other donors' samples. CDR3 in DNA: TGTCAGAACACTGAAGCTTTCTTT. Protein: CQNTEAFF. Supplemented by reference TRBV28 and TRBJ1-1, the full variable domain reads DVKVTQSSRYLVKRTGEKVFLECVQDMDHENMFWYRQDPGLGLRLIYFSYDVKMKEKGDIPEGYSVSREKKERFSLILESASTNQTSMYLCQNTEAFFGQGTRLTVV.